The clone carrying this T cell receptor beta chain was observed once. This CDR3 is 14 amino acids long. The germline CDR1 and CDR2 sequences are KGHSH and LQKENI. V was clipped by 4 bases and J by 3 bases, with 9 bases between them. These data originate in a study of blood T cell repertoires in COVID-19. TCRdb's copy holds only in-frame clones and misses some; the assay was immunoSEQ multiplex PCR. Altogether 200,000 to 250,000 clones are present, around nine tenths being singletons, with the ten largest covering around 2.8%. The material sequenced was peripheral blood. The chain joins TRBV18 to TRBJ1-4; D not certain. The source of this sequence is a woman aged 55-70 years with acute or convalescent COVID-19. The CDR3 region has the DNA TGTGCCAGCTCACGATTAGCACCTAATGAAAAACTGTTTTTT. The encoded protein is CASSRLAPNEKLFF.